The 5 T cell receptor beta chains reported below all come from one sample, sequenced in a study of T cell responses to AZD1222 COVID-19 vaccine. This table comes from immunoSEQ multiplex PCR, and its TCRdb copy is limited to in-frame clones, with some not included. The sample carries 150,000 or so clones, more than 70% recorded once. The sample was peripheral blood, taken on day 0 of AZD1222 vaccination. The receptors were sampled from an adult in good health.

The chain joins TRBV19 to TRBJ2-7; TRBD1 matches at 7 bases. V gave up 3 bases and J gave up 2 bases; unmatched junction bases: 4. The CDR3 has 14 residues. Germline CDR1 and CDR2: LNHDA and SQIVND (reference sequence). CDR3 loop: CASSIKQGAYEQYF. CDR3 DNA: TGTGCCAGTAGTATTAAGCAGGGGGCCTACGAGCAGTACTTC.

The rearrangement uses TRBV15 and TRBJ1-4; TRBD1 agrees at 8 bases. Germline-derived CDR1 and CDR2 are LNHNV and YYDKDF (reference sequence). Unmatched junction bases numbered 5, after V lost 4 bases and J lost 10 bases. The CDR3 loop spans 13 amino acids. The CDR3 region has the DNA TGTGCCACCAGCAAGGACAGGGAGGGAAAACTGTTTTTT. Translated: CATSKDREGKLFF.

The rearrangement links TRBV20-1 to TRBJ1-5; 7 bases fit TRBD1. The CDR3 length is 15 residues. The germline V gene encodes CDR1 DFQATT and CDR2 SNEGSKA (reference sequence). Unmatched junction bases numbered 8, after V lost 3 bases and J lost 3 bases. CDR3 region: CSASPGTEINQPQHF. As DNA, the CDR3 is TGCAGTGCTAGTCCCGGGACAGAGATCAATCAGCCCCAGCATTTT.

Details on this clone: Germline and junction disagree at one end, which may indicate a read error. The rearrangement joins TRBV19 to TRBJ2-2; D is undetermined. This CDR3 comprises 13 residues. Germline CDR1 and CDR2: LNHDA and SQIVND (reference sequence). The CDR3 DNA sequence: TGTGCCAGTAGTATCTGGAACATCGGGGAGCTGTTTTTT. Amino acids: CASSIWNIGELFF.

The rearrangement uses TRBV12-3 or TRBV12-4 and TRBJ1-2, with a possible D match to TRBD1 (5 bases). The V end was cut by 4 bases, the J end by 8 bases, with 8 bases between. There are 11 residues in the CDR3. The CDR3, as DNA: TGTGCCAGCAGTTGGGAGGGGGGCTACACCTTC. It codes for CASSWEGGYTF.